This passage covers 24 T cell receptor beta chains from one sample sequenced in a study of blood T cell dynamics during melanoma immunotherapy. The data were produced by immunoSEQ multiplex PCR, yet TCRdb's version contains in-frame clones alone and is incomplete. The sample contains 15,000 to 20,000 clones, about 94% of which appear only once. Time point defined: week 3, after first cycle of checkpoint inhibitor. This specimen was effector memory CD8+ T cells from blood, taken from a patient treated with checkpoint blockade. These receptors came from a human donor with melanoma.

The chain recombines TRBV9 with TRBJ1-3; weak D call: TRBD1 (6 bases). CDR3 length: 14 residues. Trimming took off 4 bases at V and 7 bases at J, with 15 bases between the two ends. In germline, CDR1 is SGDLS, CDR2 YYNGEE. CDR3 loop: CASSPGGRKNTIYF. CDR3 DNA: TGTGCCAGCAGCCCGGGGGGCAGGAAGAACACCATATATTTT.

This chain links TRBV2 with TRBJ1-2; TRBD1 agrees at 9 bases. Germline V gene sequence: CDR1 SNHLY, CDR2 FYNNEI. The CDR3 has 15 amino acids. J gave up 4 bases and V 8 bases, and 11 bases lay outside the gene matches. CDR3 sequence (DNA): TGTGCCAGCCCCTATTGGGGACAGGGTGGCTATGGCTACACCTTC. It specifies CASPYWGQGGYGYTF.

The CDR3: CASSFLGTGENYEQYF. In DNA form, the CDR3 reads TGTGCCAGCAGTTTCCTTGGGACAGGGGAAAACTACGAGCAGTACTTC. This chain joins TRBV28 and TRBJ2-7; 10 bases map to TRBD1. CDR3 size: 16 residues. Losses at the gene ends were 3 bases for V and 3 bases for J; bases not matched to a gene: 8. CDR1 and CDR2 (germline): MDHEN, SYDVKM.

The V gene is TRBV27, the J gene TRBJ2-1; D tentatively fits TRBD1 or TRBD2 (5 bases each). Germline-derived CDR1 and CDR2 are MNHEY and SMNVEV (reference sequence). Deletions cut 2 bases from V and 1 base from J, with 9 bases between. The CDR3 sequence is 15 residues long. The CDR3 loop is CASSLGAGSYNEQFF. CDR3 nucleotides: TGTGCCAGCAGTTTAGGGGCGGGTTCCTACAATGAGCAGTTCTTC.

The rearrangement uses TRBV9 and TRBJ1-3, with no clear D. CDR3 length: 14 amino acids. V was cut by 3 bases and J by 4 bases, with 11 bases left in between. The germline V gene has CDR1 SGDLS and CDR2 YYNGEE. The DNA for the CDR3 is TGTGCCAGCAGCGGAAAGGCTGGAGGAAACACCATATATTTT. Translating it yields CASSGKAGGNTIYF.

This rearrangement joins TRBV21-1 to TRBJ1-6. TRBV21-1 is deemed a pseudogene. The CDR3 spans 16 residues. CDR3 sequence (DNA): TGTGCCAGCAGCAAAGCACGCGCGGGAGCGAATTCACCCCTCCACTTT. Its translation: CASSKARAGANSPLHF.

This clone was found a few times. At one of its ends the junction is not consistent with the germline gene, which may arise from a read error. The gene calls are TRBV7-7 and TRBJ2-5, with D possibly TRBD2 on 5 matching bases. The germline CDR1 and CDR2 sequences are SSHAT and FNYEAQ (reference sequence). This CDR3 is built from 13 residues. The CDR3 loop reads CASSLLEGETQYF. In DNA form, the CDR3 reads TGTGCTAGCAGCCTACTAGAGGGAGAGACCCAGTACTTC.

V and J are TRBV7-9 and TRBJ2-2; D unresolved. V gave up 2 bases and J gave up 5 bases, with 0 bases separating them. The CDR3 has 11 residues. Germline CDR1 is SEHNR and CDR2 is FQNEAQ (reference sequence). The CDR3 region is CASSLTGELFF. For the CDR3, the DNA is TGTGCCAGCAGCTTAACCGGGGAGCTGTTTTTT.

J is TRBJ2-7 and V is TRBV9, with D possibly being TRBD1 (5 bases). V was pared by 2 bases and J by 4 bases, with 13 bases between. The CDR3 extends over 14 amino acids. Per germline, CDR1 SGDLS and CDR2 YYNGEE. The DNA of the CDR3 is TGTGCCAGCAGCGTCCACGACAGTCTATACGAGCAGTACTTC. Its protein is CASSVHDSLYEQYF.

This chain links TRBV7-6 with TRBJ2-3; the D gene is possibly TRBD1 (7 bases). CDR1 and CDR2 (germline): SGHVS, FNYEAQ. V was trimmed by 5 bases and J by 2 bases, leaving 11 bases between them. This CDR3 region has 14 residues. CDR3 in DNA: TGTGCCAGCAGCGCGGGACAGTCCACAGATACGCAGTATTTT. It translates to CASSAGQSTDTQYF.

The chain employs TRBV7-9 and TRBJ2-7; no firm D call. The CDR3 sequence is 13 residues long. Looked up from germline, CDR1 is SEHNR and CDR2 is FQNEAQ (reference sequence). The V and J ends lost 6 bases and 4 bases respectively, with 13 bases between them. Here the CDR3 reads CASSPGGDYEQYF. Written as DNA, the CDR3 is TGTGCCAGCAGTCCGGGTGGGGATTACGAGCAGTACTTC. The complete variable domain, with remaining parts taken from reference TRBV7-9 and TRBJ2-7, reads DTGVSQNPRHKITKRGQNVTFRCDPISEHNRLYWYRQTLGQGPEFLTYFQNEAQLEKSRLLSDRFSAERPKGSFSTLEIQRTEQGDSAMYLCASSPGGDYEQYFGPGTRLTVT.

For the CDR3, the DNA is TGTGCCAGCAGTCTAGCGTCATCATCCTACAATGAGCAGTTCTTC. It is translated as CASSLASSSYNEQFF. This chain joins TRBV28 and TRBJ2-1; D is possibly TRBD2 (6 bases). This CDR3 has 15 amino acids. Trimming took off 5 bases at V and 1 base at J, with 12 bases between the two ends. Germline V lookup: CDR1 MDHEN, CDR2 SYDVKM.

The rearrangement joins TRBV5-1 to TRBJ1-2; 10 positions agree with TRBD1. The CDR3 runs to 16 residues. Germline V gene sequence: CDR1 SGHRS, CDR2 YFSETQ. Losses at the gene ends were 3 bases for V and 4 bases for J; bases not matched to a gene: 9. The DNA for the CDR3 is TGCGCCAGCAGCTGGGCCGGGACAGGGGAGGGCTATGGCTACACCTTC. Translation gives CASSWAGTGEGYGYTF.

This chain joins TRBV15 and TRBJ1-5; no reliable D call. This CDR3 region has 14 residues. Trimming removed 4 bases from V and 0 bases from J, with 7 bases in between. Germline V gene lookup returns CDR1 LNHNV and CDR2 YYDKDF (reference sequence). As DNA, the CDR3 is TGTGCCACCAGCACGGAGTATAGCAATCAGCCCCAGCATTTT. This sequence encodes CATSTEYSNQPQHF.

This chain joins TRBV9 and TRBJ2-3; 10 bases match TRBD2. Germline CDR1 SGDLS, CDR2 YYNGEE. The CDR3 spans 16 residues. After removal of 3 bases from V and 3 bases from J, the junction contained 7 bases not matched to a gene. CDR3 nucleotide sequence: TGTGCCAGCAGCGCGTCTAGCGGGAGTCTTACAGATACGCAGTATTTT. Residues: CASSASSGSLTDTQYF.

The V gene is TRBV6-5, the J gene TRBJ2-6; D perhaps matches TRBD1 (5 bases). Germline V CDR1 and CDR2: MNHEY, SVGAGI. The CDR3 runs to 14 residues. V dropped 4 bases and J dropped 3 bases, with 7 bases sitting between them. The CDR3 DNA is TGTGCCAGCAGTTGGGGCGGTGGGGCCAACGTCCTGACTTTC. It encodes CASSWGGGANVLTF.

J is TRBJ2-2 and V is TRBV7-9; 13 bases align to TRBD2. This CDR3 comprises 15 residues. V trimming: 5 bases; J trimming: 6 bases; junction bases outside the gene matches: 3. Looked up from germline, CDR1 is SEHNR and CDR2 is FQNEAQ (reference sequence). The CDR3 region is CASSPTSGRAGELFF. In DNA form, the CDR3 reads TGTGCCAGCAGCCCCACTAGCGGGAGGGCCGGGGAGCTGTTTTTT.

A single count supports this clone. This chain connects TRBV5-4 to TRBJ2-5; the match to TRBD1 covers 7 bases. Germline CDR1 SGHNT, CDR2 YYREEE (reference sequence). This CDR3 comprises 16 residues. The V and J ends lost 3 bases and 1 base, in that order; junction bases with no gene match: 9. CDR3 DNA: TGTGCCAGCAGCTCCCCGGGACAGCTTTCCCAAGAGACCCAGTACTTC. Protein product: CASSSPGQLSQETQYF.

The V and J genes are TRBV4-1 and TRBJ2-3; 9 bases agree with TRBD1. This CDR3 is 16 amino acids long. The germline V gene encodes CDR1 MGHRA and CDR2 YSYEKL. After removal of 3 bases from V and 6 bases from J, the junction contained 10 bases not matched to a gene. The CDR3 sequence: CASSQLRDRDADTQYF. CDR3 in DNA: TGCGCCAGCAGCCAGCTCCGGGACAGGGACGCGGATACGCAGTATTTT.

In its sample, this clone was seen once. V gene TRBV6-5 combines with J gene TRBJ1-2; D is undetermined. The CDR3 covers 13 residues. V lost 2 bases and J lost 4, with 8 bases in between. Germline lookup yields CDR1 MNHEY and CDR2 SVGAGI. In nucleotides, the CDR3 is TGTGCCAGCAGTTACGGTCGGGGCTATGGCTACACCTTC. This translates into CASSYGRGYGYTF.

In DNA form, the CDR3 reads TGTGCCAGCAGCGTAGCCGATTGGGGACGAGATACGCAGTATTTT. Translation: CASSVADWGRDTQYF. The chain combines TRBV9 with TRBJ2-3, with D possibly called TRBD1 or TRBD2 (5 bases each). With 0 bases removed from V and 5 bases from J, the gap between germline ends came to 13 bases. Germline assignment: CDR1 SGDLS and CDR2 YYNGEE. The CDR3 runs 15 residues.

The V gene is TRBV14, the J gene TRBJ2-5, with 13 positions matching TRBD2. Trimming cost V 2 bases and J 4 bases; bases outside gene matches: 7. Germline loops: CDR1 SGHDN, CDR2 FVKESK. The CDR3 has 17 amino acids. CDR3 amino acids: CASSQTGTSGNLETQYF. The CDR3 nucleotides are TGTGCCAGCAGCCAAACCGGGACTAGCGGGAACTTAGAGACCCAGTACTTC.

The CDR3 sequence: CASSGWQGDTYEQYF. In DNA form, the CDR3 reads TGCGCCAGCAGCGGGTGGCAGGGGGACACATACGAGCAGTACTTC. The chain links TRBV5-1 to TRBJ2-7; TRBD1 matches 7 bases. Losses at the gene ends were 4 bases for V and 4 bases for J; bases not matched to a gene: 11. This CDR3 has 15 amino acids. Germline assignment: CDR1 SGHRS and CDR2 YFSETQ. The full variable domain, its missing parts supplied by reference TRBV5-1 and TRBJ2-7, is KAGVTQTPRYLIKTRGQQVTLSCSPISGHRSVSWYQQTPGQGLQFLFEYFSETQRNKGNFPGRFSGRQFSNSRSEMNVSTLELGDSALYLCASSGWQGDTYEQYFGPGTRLTVT.

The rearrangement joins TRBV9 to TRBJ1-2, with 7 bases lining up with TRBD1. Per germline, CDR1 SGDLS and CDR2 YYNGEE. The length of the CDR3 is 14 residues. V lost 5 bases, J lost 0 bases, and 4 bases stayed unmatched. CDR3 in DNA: TGTGCCAGCAGGGGGACAGTCTCTAACTATGGCTACACCTTC. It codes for CASRGTVSNYGYTF. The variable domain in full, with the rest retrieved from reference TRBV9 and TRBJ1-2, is DSGVTQTPKHLITATGQRVTLRCSPRSGDLSVYWYQQSLDQGLQFLIQYYNGEERAKGNILERFSAQQFPDLHSELNLSSLELGDSALYFCASRGTVSNYGYTFGSGTRLTVV.